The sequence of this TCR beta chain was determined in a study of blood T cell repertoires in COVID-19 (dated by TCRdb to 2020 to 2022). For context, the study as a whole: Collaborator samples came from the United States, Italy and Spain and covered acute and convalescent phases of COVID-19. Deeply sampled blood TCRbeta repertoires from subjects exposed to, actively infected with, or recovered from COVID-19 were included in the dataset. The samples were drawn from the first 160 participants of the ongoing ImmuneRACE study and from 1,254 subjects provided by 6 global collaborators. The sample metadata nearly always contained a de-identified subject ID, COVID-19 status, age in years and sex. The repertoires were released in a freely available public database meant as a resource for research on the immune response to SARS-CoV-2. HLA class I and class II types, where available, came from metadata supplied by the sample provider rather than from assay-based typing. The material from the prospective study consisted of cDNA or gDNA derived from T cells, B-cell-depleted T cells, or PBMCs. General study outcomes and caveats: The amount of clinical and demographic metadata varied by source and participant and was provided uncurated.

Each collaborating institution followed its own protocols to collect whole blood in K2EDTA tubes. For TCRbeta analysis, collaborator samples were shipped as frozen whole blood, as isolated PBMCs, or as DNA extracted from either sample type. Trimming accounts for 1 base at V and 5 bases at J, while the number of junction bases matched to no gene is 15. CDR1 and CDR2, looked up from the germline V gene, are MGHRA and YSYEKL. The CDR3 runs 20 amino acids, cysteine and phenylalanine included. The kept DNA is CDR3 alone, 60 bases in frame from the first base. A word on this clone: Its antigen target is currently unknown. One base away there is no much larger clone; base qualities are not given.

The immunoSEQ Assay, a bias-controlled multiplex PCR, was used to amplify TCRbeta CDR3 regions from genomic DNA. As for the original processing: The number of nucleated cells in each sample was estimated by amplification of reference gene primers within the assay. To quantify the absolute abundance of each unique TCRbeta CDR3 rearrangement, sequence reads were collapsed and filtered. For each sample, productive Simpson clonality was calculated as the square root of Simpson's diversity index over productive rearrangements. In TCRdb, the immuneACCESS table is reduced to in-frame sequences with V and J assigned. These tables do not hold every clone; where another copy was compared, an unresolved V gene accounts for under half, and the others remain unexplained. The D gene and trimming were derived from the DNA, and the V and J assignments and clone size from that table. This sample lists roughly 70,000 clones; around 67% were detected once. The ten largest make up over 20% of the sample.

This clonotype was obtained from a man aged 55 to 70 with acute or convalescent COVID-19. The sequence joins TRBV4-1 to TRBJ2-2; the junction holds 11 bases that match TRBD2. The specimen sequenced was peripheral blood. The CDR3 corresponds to CASSQVIPASGGIFTGELFF. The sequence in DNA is TGCGCCAGCAGCCAAGTGATTCCGGCTAGCGGGGGGATATTTACCGGGGAGCTGTTTTTT.